These 29 T cell receptor beta chains share one sample of origin, sequenced in a study of OX40 agonist ivuxolimab in advanced cancers. Assay: immunoSEQ multiplex PCR; the TCRdb copy retains only in-frame clones and omits some. The sample shows roughly 62,000 clones, more than 90% of them seen only once. The source material was CD4+ or CD8+ T cells sorted from blood, sampled in a trial of the OX40 agonist ivuxolimab. The receptor source for this set is an adult with an advanced solid tumor such as melanoma, head and neck, liver or kidney cancer.

The chain links TRBV9 to TRBJ2-2, with D perhaps matching TRBD2 (5 bases). In germline, CDR1 is SGDLS, CDR2 YYNGEE. Trimming took off 8 bases at V and 0 bases at J, with 11 bases between the two ends. The CDR3 has 14 residues. In DNA form, the CDR3 reads TGTGCCAGTAGAGCGGAAGCGAACACCGGGGAGCTGTTTTTT. It translates to CASRAEANTGELFF.

V is TRBV18 and J is TRBJ1-1; D is ambiguous. CDR1 is KGHSH and CDR2 is LQKENI in the germline V gene. The CDR3 totals 14 residues. Trimming cost V 2 bases and J 2 bases, with 9 bases left between them. The CDR3 here is CASSPSSPNTEAFF. CDR3 nucleotide sequence: TGTGCCAGCTCACCATCCTCCCCAAACACTGAAGCTTTCTTT.

This clone came up once. V is TRBV6-6 and J is TRBJ1-1; no clear D gene. The CDR3 is 14 amino acids. Per germline, CDR1 MNHNY and CDR2 SVGAGI (reference sequence). V lost 0 bases and J 1 base, leaving 6 bases between the germline ends. CDR3 DNA sequence: TGTGCCAGCAGTTACTCGATGAAGAACACTGAAGCTTTCTTT. Translating gives CASSYSMKNTEAFF.

The V and J genes are TRBV4-1 and TRBJ1-5; D may be TRBD1 (5 bases). Per the germline V gene, CDR1 is MGHRA and CDR2 is YSYEKL. The CDR3 is 14 residues long. The ends were cut back, 4 bases at V and 4 bases at J, with 11 bases in the middle. The CDR3 protein is CASSRTRENQPQHF. The CDR3 region has the DNA TGCGCCAGCAGCCGCACCAGGGAAAATCAGCCCCAGCATTTT.

The gene calls are TRBV4-2 and TRBJ2-1; D remains ambiguous. CDR1 LGHNA and CDR2 YNFKEQ come from the germline V gene. Trimming removed 1 base from V and 0 bases from J, with 7 bases in between. The CDR3 contains 15 residues. CDR3 residues: CASSQVRVSYNEQFF. In DNA form, the CDR3 reads TGTGCCAGCAGCCAAGTCCGGGTCTCCTACAATGAGCAGTTCTTC.

This chain joins TRBV7-3 and TRBJ2-6; tentative D call: TRBD1 (5 bases). V gave up 2 bases and J gave up 0 bases, with 8 bases separating them. Germline V gives CDR1 SGHTA, CDR2 FQGTGA. The CDR3 length is 16 residues. In nucleotides, the CDR3 is TGTGCCAGCAGCTTACAGGGTCCCTCTGGGGCCAACGTCCTGACTTTC. This gives the protein CASSLQGPSGANVLTF.

V usage is TRBV5-6 and J usage is TRBJ1-3; D not certain. V was pared by 0 bases and J by 3 bases, with 13 bases between. The CDR3 has 16 residues. Germline V gives CDR1 SGHDT, CDR2 YYEEEE. The CDR3: CASSLVQRDIGNTIYF. DNA for the CDR3: TGTGCCAGCAGCTTGGTTCAGAGGGATATTGGAAACACCATATATTTT.

This rearrangement joins TRBV7-9 to TRBJ1-6; no firm D call. The V gene lost 5 bases and the J gene lost 5 bases, with 7 bases spanning the gap. CDR3 length: 13 residues. Germline V gene lookup returns CDR1 SEHNR and CDR2 FQNEAQ (reference sequence). CDR3: CASSPQNNSPLHF. Written as DNA, the CDR3 is TGTGCCAGCAGCCCCCAGAATAATTCACCCCTCCACTTT.

The V gene is TRBV4-2, the J gene TRBJ1-1, with TRBD1 as a possible D gene (6 bases). Trimming removed 1 base from V and 5 bases from J, with 14 bases in between. This CDR3 comprises 15 residues. Germline V gene data show CDR1 as LGHNA and CDR2 as YNFKEQ. The CDR3 here is CASSQVVIQGTEAFF. CDR3 in DNA: TGTGCCAGCAGCCAAGTTGTGATTCAGGGGACTGAAGCTTTCTTT.

The J gene is TRBJ2-1, the V gene TRBV6-6, with D tentatively TRBD2 (6 bases). Trimming cost V 0 bases and J 3 bases, with 12 bases left between them. CDR3 size: 16 residues. Germline V gives CDR1 MNHNY, CDR2 SVGAGI (reference sequence). DNA of the CDR3: TGTGCCAGCAGTTACTCACACCGCGGGGTCTACAATGAGCAGTTCTTC. It encodes CASSYSHRGVYNEQFF.

The V gene is TRBV29-1, the J gene TRBJ1-1; D not resolved. Germline lookup yields CDR1 SQVTM and CDR2 ANQGSEA. Between the trimmed V and J ends, which lost 4 bases and 1 base, there was a span of 10 bases. The CDR3 is 13 amino acids. CDR3 sequence reads: CSVGLIGNTEAFF. CDR3 sequence (DNA): TGCAGCGTTGGGTTAATAGGGAACACTGAAGCTTTCTTT. The whole variable domain, remainder taken from reference TRBV29-1 and TRBJ1-1, is SAVISQKPSRDICQRGTSLTIQCQVDSQVTMMFWYRQQPGQSLTLIATANQGSEATYESGFVIDKFPISRPNLTFSTLTVSNMSPEDSSIYLCSVGLIGNTEAFFGQGTRLTVV.

J is TRBJ1-2 and V is TRBV19, with TRBD1 matching 7 bases. Germline V lookup: CDR1 LNHDA, CDR2 SQIVND (reference sequence). The CDR3 runs to 15 residues. V was clipped by 0 bases and J by 5 bases; unmatched bases: 6. CDR3 DNA sequence: TGTGCCAGTAGTATAGACCGGACAGGCCGGTATGGCTACACCTTC. It translates to CASSIDRTGRYGYTF.

V and J are TRBV11-3 and TRBJ2-7; 7 bases match TRBD1. Trimming took 4 bases from V and 0 from J; bases not matched to a gene: 3. The CDR3 loop spans 14 amino acids. Germline values: CDR1 SGHNT, CDR2 YENEEA. The CDR3 region has the DNA TGTGCCAGCAGCTCCAGGGGGAGCTCCTACGAGCAGTACTTC. Translation gives CASSSRGSSYEQYF.

The chain combines TRBV18 with TRBJ2-5, with D possibly being TRBD1 (5 bases). V lost 0 bases, J lost 2 bases, and 7 bases lay in between. CDR1 and CDR2 from the germline V gene are KGHSH and LQKENI. The CDR3 has 14 residues. The chain's CDR3 is CASSPPGQQETQYF. CDR3 bases: TGTGCCAGCTCACCACCGGGGCAGCAAGAGACCCAGTACTTC. Supplemented by reference TRBV18 and TRBJ2-5, the full variable domain reads NAGVMQNPRHLVRRRGQEARLRCSPMKGHSHVYWYRQLPEEGLKFMVYLQKENIIDESGMPKERFSAEFPKEGPSILRIQQVVRGDSAAYFCASSPPGQQETQYFGPGTRLLVL.

J is TRBJ2-1 and V is TRBV6-1; TRBD1 matches 7 bases. The CDR3 extends over 15 amino acids. V lost 5 bases and J lost 6; bases outside the gene matches: 10. The germline gives CDR1 MNHNS, CDR2 SASEGT. The CDR3 bases are TGTGCCAGCAGTCTAACATTTGACAGGGCCAATGAGCAGTTCTTC. It translates to CASSLTFDRANEQFF.

V usage is TRBV28 and J usage is TRBJ1-2, with TRBD1 matching 7 bases. Germline V gives CDR1 MDHEN, CDR2 SYDVKM. V gave up 6 bases and J gave up 4 bases; unmatched junction bases: 8. This CDR3 is built from 14 residues. The chain's CDR3 is CASRTGTASYGYTF. The CDR3 coding sequence is TGTGCCAGCAGAACCGGGACAGCAAGCTATGGCTACACCTTC.

CDR3 DNA: TGTGCCAGCAGCCCGGACAGTGCATTATACGAGCAGTACTTC. Translated: CASSPDSALYEQYF. V usage is TRBV11-3 and J usage is TRBJ2-7; perhaps TRBD1 as D (6 bases). CDR1 and CDR2 from the germline V gene are SGHNT and YENEEA. This CDR3 region has 14 residues. The V gene lost 5 bases and the J gene lost 4 bases, with 15 bases spanning the gap.

The gene calls are TRBV9 and TRBJ2-7, with D perhaps being TRBD1 or TRBD2 (5 bases each). Germline lookup yields CDR1 SGDLS and CDR2 YYNGEE. This CDR3 has 16 residues. Trimming removed 0 bases from V and 6 bases from J, with 19 bases in between. For the CDR3, the DNA is TGTGCCAGCAGCGTAGCTCCTGGACTGGGGACCGGCGAGCAGTACTTC. It translates to CASSVAPGLGTGEQYF.

This CDR3 is CASSSGLAGHNEQFF. CDR3 in DNA: TGTGCCAGCAGCTCGGGACTAGCGGGGCACAATGAGCAGTTCTTC. The V call is TRBV7-3, the J call TRBJ2-1, with 13 bases aligning to TRBD2. Germline V CDR1 and CDR2: SGHTA, FQGTGA. This CDR3 region has 15 residues. J was trimmed by 5 bases and V by 4 bases; bases with no gene match: 2. The complete variable domain, with remaining parts taken from reference TRBV7-3 and TRBJ2-1, reads GAGVSQTPSNKVTEKGKYVELRCDPISGHTALYWYRQSLGQGPEFLIYFQGTGAADDSGLPNDRFFAVRPEGSVSTLKIQRTERGDSAVYLCASSSGLAGHNEQFFGPGTRLTVL.

The chain is built from TRBV18 and TRBJ2-2, with a weak D call TRBD2 (5 bases). The germline V gene encodes CDR1 KGHSH and CDR2 LQKENI. This CDR3 is 15 amino acids long. V was cut by 6 bases and J by 1 base, with 12 bases left in between. CDR3 nucleotide sequence: TGTGCCAGCTCCACCGGGATCATGAACACCGGGGAGCTGTTTTTT. As protein: CASSTGIMNTGELFF. The full variable domain, completed using reference TRBV18 and TRBJ2-2, is NAGVMQNPRHLVRRRGQEARLRCSPMKGHSHVYWYRQLPEEGLKFMVYLQKENIIDESGMPKERFSAEFPKEGPSILRIQQVVRGDSAAYFCASSTGIMNTGELFFGEGSRLTVL.

The J gene is TRBJ2-1, the V gene TRBV19; 9 bases are a match to TRBD2. There are 16 residues in the CDR3. Germline CDR1 is LNHDA and CDR2 is SQIVND (reference sequence). J lost 6 bases, V lost 5 bases, and 11 bases had no gene match. CDR3 nucleotides: TGTGCCAGTAGTCGTCCGACTAGCGGTATCCCCAATGAGCAGTTCTTC. Protein sequence: CASSRPTSGIPNEQFF.

The J gene is TRBJ1-1, the V gene TRBV18; weak D call: TRBD1 (6 bases). Germline V gene lookup returns CDR1 KGHSH and CDR2 LQKENI. V gave up 7 bases and J gave up 1 base, with 13 bases separating them. The CDR3 spans 14 residues. The CDR3 DNA sequence: TGTGCCAGCTGCCCGGGACACCAGAACACTGAAGCTTTCTTT. It codes for CASCPGHQNTEAFF.

This chain uses TRBV11-2 with TRBJ1-4; no clear D gene. Germline CDR1 reads SGHAT; CDR2 reads FQNNGV. CDR3 length: 13 residues. V gave up 5 bases and J gave up 8 bases, with 12 bases separating them. The CDR3 DNA is TGTGCCAGCAGCACCGACGGGCCGGAAAAACTGTTTTTT. Protein sequence: CASSTDGPEKLFF.

This clone was seen only once. This sequence joins TRBV18 and TRBJ1-2; no clear D gene. CDR1 KGHSH and CDR2 LQKENI come from the germline V gene. CDR3 size: 15 residues. V was pared by 6 bases and J by 8 bases, with 22 bases between. The CDR3 region is CASSHVHQAVLGYTF. The CDR3, as DNA: TGTGCCAGCTCGCACGTTCATCAGGCCGTTTTGGGCTACACCTTC.

This clone was recorded once. The genes are TRBV30 and TRBJ2-1; 9 bases fit TRBD2. V was pared by 4 bases and J by 7 bases, with 23 bases of the junction left unmatched. CDR1 is GTSNPN and CDR2 is SVGIG in the germline V gene (reference sequence). CDR3 length: 19 amino acids. The CDR3 is CAWNFVMLAGGGSRNEQFF. The CDR3, as DNA: TGTGCCTGGAACTTCGTGATGTTGGCGGGAGGGGGATCGCGGAATGAGCAGTTCTTC.

This clone occurred once. This chain joins TRBV9 and TRBJ2-2; 11 bases align to TRBD2. CDR1 is SGDLS, CDR2 YYNGEE, per germline. The CDR3 has 17 amino acids. V shed 4 bases and J 5 bases; nucleotides not matched to a gene: 10. The CDR3 protein is CASSFLGTSGGTGELFF. The DNA of the CDR3 is TGTGCCAGCAGCTTCCTCGGGACTAGCGGAGGTACCGGGGAGCTGTTTTTT.

V usage is TRBV19 and J usage is TRBJ1-2; D is perhaps TRBD1 (5 bases). From germline, CDR1 is LNHDA and CDR2 SQIVND (reference sequence). V dropped 5 bases and J dropped 3 bases, with 10 bases sitting between them. The CDR3 is made up of 13 amino acids. CDR3 sequence: CASSFRVDYGYTF. In DNA, the CDR3 is TGTGCCAGTAGTTTCAGGGTTGACTATGGCTACACCTTC.

The chain employs TRBV7-8 and TRBJ2-5; D is undetermined. The V end was cut by 1 base, the J end by 5 bases, with 14 bases between. This CDR3 spans 15 amino acids. Germline V CDR1 and CDR2: SGHVS, FQNEAQ. The CDR3 DNA reads as TGTGCCAGCAGCTTAGGAGAACTCCATAGGGAGACCCAGTACTTC. It translates to CASSLGELHRETQYF. Together with reference TRBV7-8 and TRBJ2-5, the CDR3 gives the full variable domain: GAGVSQSPRYKVAKRGQDVALRCDPISGHVSLFWYQQALGQGPEFLTYFQNEAQLDKSGLPSDRFFAERPEGSVSTLKIQRTQQEDSAVYLCASSLGELHRETQYFGPGTRLLVL.

The rearrangement uses TRBV27 and TRBJ2-2; D uncertain. CDR3 length: 15 residues. V shed 3 bases and J shed 0 bases, with 8 bases lying between them. Germline values: CDR1 MNHEY, CDR2 SMNVEV (reference sequence). CDR3 sequence: CASSFVPPNTGELFF. DNA for the CDR3: TGTGCCAGCAGTTTTGTGCCTCCGAACACCGGGGAGCTGTTTTTT.